This is a list of T cell receptor beta chains from one sample in a study of human T cells and chemical hapten exposure. MiXCR, applied by TCRdb to the RACE reads, yields one record per CDR3 protein. The sample includes 95,000 to 150,000 distinct CDR3 sequences, about 11% seen only once; the top ten take approximately 2.5%. Source: whole blood, taken in connection with sensitization to the hapten diphenylcyclopropenone (DPC). These receptors originate from a woman in her forties or fifties with alopecia areata. Some clones in this sample may be carry-over from other donors' samples. Each CDR3 is given with its conserved first and last residue. D genes are given only for firm matches. Expanded clones are given a class, and other clones once, few, many or no size at all.

size,V,J,D,length,DNA,CDR3
.,TRBV5-1,TRBJ1-6,TRBD1,15,TGCGCCAGCAGCCAGGAGACAGGGGGTGATGCACCCCTCCACTTT,CASSQETGGDAPLHF
few,TRBV2,TRBJ2-5,TRBD1,15,TGTGCCAGCAGTGGGGACAGGGGCTCCCAAGAGACCCAGTACTTC,CASSGDRGSQETQYF
many,TRBV29-1,TRBJ2-1,.,12,TGCAGCGGGGTTAGAGGCTACAATGAGCAGTTCTTC,CSGVRGYNEQFF
few,TRBV27,TRBJ1-2,.,16,TGTGCCAGCAGTTTATCCGCCCCTGGACAAATCTATGGCTACACCTTC,CASSLSAPGQIYGYTF
.,TRBV24-1,TRBJ2-3,TRBD1,12,TGTGCCACCAGTGAAACCTCCGGGACAGAGTATTTT,CATSETSGTEYF
few,TRBV3-1,TRBJ1-2,.,14,TGTGCCAGCAGCATAAGCGGGGGGGTCTATGGCTACACCTTC,CASSISGGVYGYTF
.,TRBV6-5,TRBJ2-5,.,14,TGTGCCAGCAGATCCGACAGGAATCAAGAGACCCAGTACTTC,CASRSDRNQETQYF
few,TRBV12-3/TRBV12-4,TRBJ2-1,.,14,TGTGCCAGCACCCCGCCGCCGGGGAACAATGAGCAGTTCTTC,CASTPPPGNNEQFF
few,TRBV27,TRBJ2-3,.,13,TGTGCCAGCAGTTTGCTCGGCCAAGATACGCAGTATTTT,CASSLLGQDTQYF
.,TRBV12-3/TRBV12-4,TRBJ1-5,.,14,TGTGCCAGCAGTTTATATCCAGGTAATCAGCCCCAGCATTTT,CASSLYPGNQPQHF
.,TRBV5-1,TRBJ1-6,TRBD1,16,TGCGCCAGCAGCTCCGCCGGGACAGGCAATAATTCACCCCTCCACTTT,CASSSAGTGNNSPLHF
few,TRBV12-3/TRBV12-4,TRBJ1-6,.,19,TGTGCCAGCAGACGAGCCGGGGCCCATTTTAGCTCCTATAATTCACCCCTCCACTTT,CASRRAGAHFSSYNSPLHF
few,TRBV7-9,TRBJ1-2,.,15,TGTGCCAGCAGCTTAATAACAGGTTCCCTCTATGGCTACACCTTC,CASSLITGSLYGYTF
.,TRBV20-1,TRBJ2-7,.,13,TGCAGTGCTAGAGATCCAGGAGACTACGAGCAGTACTTC,CSARDPGDYEQYF
.,TRBV20-1,TRBJ1-5,TRBD1,15,TGCAGTGCTAGGGAGGGGACAGTTAGCAATCAGCCCCAGCATTTT,CSAREGTVSNQPQHF
few,TRBV30,TRBJ2-7,.,13,TGTGCCTGGAGTGGCCTCGTTTCCTACGAGCAGTACTTC,CAWSGLVSYEQYF
.,TRBV18,TRBJ2-1,.,16,TGTGCCAGCTCACCACCGAGCAAAGGGCCCTACAATGAGCAGTTCTTC,CASSPPSKGPYNEQFF
.,TRBV6-5,TRBJ2-7,.,16,TGTGCCAGCAGTTACTCGAGGACAGAAGTTACCTACGAGCAGTACTTC,CASSYSRTEVTYEQYF
many,TRBV4-1,TRBJ2-5,.,16,TGCGCCAGCAGCCATTTTTTTGGGGGGGGGCCAGAGACCCAGTACTTC,CASSHFFGGGPETQYF
few,TRBV18,TRBJ1-3,.,16,TGTGCCAGCTCACCCCAGGACAGTCGCTCTGGAAACACCATATATTTT,CASSPQDSRSGNTIYF
many,TRBV20-1,TRBJ2-7,.,14,TGCAGTGCTAGAGATACAGTACGTGGTTTTGGGCAGTACTTC,CSARDTVRGFGQYF
.,TRBV5-1,TRBJ2-5,TRBD1,15,TGCGCCAGCAGCCTTGGACAGGTTCTACAAGAGACCCAGTACTTC,CASSLGQVLQETQYF
.,TRBV20-1,TRBJ2-2,.,14,TGCAGTGCTAGTATGGTCCAGGGCACCGGGGAGCTGTTTTTT,CSASMVQGTGELFF
few,TRBV7-9,TRBJ2-3,TRBD2,17,TGTGCCAGCAGTCCTCCCTCTGGCGGGGGGGTCCCAGATACGCAGTATTTT,CASSPPSGGGVPDTQYF
few,TRBV25-1,TRBJ2-3,TRBD1,17,TGTGCCAGCAGTGAGACTCACGGACAGGTTAACACAGATACGCAGTATTTT,CASSETHGQVNTDTQYF
.,TRBV7-6,TRBJ2-3,.,14,TGTGCCAGCAGCCCTTACTCCCCCACAGATACGCAGTATTTT,CASSPYSPTDTQYF
many,TRBV9,TRBJ2-3,.,15,TGTGCCAGCAGCGTCGGCGCGGTTAGCACAGATACGCAGTATTTT,CASSVGAVSTDTQYF